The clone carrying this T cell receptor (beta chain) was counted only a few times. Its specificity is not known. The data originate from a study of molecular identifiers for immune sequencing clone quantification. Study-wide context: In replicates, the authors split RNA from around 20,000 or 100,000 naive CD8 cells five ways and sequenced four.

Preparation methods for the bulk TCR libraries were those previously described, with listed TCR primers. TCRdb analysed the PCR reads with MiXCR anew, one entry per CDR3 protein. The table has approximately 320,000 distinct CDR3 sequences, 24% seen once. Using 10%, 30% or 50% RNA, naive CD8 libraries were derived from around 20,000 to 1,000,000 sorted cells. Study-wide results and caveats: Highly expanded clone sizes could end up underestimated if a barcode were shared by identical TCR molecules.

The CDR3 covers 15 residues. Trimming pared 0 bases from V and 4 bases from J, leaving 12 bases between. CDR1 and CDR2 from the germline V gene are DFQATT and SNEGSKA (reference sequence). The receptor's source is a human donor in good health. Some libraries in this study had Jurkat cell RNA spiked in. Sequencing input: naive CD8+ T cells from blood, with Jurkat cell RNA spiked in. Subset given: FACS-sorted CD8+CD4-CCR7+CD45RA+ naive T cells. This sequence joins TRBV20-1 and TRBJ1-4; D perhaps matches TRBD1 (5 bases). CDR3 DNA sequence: TGCAGTGCTAGAGATTATGACAGCTTTAATGAAAAACTGTTTTTT. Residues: CSARDYDSFNEKLFF.